The T cell receptor beta chain described here comes from a study of T cell responses to AZD1222 COVID-19 vaccine. Findings and caveats of the study: Nearly half of spike-specific TCRs reportedly go after variant regions that carry no mutations. There were mostly white British donors and more females than males, and clonal diversity was possibly underestimated.

Some clones are missing from TCRdb's copy, which holds only in-frame ones; the method was immunoSEQ multiplex PCR. This table has fewer than 150,000 clones, 80% to 95% appearing once. Turning to this clone: What it binds is not known.

The source is an adult in good health. Sequenced here: peripheral blood, sampled on day 0 of AZD1222 vaccination.

The CDR3 DNA reads TGCGCCAGCAGCTCGGCCCGGACAGGGCGAACTGGAAACACCATATATTTT. Translating gives CASSSARTGRTGNTIYF. The V gene is TRBV5-1, the J gene TRBJ1-3; 8 bases map to TRBD1. The CDR3 loop spans 17 amino acids. The ends lost 3 bases at V and 2 bases at J; junction bases unmatched: 10. CDR1 is SGHRS and CDR2 is YFSETQ in the germline V gene.